The T cell receptor beta chain under discussion was sequenced for a study of beta chain features in type 1 diabetes. cDNA synthesis used the whole RNA isolate, giving expressed TCRB sequences. The method was immunoSEQ multiplex PCR; TCRdb's version includes in-frame clones alone and lacks a portion of them. The sample consists of roughly 250,000 clones, about 63% of them appearing once. The study's findings and limits: Patients showed naive, central memory and Treg TCRB repertoires that appeared more similar than those of healthy donors.

As to this clone: Its specificity is unknown.

Per germline, CDR1 SQVTM and CDR2 ANQGSEA. This CDR3 region has 14 residues. V lost 2 bases, J lost 0 bases, and 10 bases lay in between. Sequencing was carried out using naive CD4+ T cells from blood. The sequence came from a young man in good health. The V and J genes are TRBV29-1 and TRBJ1-1; D perhaps matches TRBD1 (6 bases). The CDR3 region is CSVESRQVNTEAFF. For the CDR3, the DNA is TGCAGCGTTGAATCTAGACAGGTGAACACTGAAGCTTTCTTT.